This TCR beta chain derives from a study of blood T cell repertoires in COVID-19. Study in general: Samples came from the United States, Italy and Spain, spanning acute and convalescent COVID-19. Sources were T cells, B-cell-depleted T cells, or PBMCs; the material itself was cDNA or gDNA.

The V end lost 5 bases, the J end lost 7 bases, and 27 bases lay between the germline ends. Germline V gene lookup returns CDR1 SEHNR and CDR2 FQNEAQ (reference sequence). The CDR3 runs to 18 residues. Under the authors' procedure: Amplification of reference gene primers provided the estimated nucleated cell counts. Some clones are missing from TCRdb's copy, which holds only in-frame ones; the method was immunoSEQ multiplex PCR. V, J and clone size reflect that table, while D and trimming were determined from the DNA. The sample carries 200,000 to 300,000 clones, about 87% recorded once. Recruited during active infection, patients (from Seattle) were subsequently followed longitudinally.

What was sequenced was peripheral blood. The receptor comes from a woman aged 25 to 39 with COVID-19, enrolled during active disease. The chain combines TRBV7-9 with TRBJ2-1, with D perhaps matching TRBD2 (6 bases). This CDR3 is CASSPSGASTLAGNEQFF. CDR3 nucleotide sequence: TGTGCCAGCAGCCCTTCCGGGGCTAGTACTCTGGCGGGGAATGAGCAGTTCTTC.